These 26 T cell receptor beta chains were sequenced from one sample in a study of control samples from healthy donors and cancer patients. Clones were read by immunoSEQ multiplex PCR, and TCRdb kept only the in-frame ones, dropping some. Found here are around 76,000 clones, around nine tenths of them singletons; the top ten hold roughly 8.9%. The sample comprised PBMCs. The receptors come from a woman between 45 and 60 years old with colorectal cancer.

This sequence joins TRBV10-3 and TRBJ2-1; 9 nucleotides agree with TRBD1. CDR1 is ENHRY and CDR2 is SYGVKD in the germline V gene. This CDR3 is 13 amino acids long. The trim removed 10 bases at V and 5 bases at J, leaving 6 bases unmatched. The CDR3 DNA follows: TGTGCCACCGGGACAGGGCAAGACAATGAGCAGTTCTTC. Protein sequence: CATGTGQDNEQFF.

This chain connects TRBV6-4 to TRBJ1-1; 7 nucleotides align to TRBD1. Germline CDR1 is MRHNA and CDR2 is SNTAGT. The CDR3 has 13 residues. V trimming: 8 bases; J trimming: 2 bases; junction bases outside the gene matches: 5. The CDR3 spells CASQGGLNTEAFF. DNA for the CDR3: TGTGCCAGCCAGGGGGGCCTTAACACTGAAGCTTTCTTT.

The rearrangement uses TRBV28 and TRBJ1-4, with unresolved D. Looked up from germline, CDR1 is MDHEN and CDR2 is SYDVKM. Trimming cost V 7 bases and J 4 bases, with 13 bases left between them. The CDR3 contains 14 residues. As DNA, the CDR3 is TGTGCCAGCAACACACCCATTCTTAATGAAAAACTGTTTTTT. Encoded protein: CASNTPILNEKLFF. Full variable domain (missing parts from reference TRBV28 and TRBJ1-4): DVKVTQSSRYLVKRTGEKVFLECVQDMDHENMFWYRQDPGLGLRLIYFSYDVKMKEKGDIPEGYSVSREKKERFSLILESASTNQTSMYLCASNTPILNEKLFFGSGTQLSVL.

The CDR3 reads CASSLSGGVSNEQFF. Written as DNA, the CDR3 is TGCGCCAGCAGCCTTAGCGGGGGGGTCTCCAATGAGCAGTTCTTC. J is TRBJ2-1 and V is TRBV5-1; 11 bases map to TRBD2. CDR1 SGHRS and CDR2 YFSETQ come from the germline V gene. The CDR3 has 15 amino acids. V lost 4 bases, J lost 6 bases, and 6 bases stayed unmatched.

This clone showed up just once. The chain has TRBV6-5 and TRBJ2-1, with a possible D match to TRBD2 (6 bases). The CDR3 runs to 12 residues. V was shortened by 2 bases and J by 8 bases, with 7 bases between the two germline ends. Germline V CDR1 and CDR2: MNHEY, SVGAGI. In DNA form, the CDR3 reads TGTGCCAGCAGTTACGCGGGGTATGAGCAGTTCTTC. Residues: CASSYAGYEQFF.

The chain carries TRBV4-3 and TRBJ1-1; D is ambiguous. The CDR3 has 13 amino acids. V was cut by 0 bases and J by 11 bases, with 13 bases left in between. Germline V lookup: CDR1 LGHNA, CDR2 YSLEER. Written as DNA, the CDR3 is TGCGCCAGCAGCCAAGATCGCACCGTGGGGGCTTTCTTT. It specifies CASSQDRTVGAFF.

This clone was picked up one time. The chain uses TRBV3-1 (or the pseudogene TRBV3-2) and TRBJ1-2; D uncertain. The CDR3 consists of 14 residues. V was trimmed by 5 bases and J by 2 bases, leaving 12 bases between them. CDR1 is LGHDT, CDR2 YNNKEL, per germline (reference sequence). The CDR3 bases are TGTGCCAGCAGCGGTACTGGTCGAAACTATGGCTACACCTTC. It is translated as CASSGTGRNYGYTF.

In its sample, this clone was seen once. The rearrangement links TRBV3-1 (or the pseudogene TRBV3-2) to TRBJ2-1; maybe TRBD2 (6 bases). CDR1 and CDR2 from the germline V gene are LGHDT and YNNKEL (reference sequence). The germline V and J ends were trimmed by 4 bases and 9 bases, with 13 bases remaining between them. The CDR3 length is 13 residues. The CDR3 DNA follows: TGTGCCAGCAGCCCTGGACGGACTATTGAGCAGTTCTTC. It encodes CASSPGRTIEQFF.

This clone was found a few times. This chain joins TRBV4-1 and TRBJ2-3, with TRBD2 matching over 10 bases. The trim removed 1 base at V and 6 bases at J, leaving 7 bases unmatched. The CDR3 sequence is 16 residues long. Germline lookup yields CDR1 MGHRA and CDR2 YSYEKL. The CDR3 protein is CASSQVLAGDPDTQYF. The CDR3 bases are TGCGCCAGCAGCCAAGTTCTAGCGGGGGATCCGGATACGCAGTATTTT.

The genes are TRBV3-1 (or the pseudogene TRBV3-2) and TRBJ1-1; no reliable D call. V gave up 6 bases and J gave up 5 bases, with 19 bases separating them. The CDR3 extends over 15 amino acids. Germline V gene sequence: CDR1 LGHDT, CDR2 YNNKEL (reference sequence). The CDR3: CASSRSGRRETEAFF. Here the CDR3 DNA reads TGTGCCAGCAGTCGGAGCGGACGACGGGAGACTGAAGCTTTCTTT.

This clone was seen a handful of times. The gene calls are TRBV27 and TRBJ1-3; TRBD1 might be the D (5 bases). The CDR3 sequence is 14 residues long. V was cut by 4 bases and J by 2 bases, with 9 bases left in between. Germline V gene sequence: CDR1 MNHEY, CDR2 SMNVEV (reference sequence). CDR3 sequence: CASSSGAPGNTIYF. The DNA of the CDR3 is TGTGCCAGCAGTTCTGGGGCCCCTGGAAACACCATATATTTT.

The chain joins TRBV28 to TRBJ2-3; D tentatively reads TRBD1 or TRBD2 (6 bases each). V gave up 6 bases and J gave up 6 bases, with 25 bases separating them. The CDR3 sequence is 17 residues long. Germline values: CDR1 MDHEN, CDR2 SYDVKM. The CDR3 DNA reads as TGTGCCAGCAGCGCAGTCGGGGGCATTAAACGAGCGGATACGCAGTATTTT. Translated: CASSAVGGIKRADTQYF.

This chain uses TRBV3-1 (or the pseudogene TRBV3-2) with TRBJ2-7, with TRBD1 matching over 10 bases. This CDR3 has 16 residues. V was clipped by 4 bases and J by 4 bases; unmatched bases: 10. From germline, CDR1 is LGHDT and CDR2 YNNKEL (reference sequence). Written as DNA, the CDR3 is TGTGCCAGCAGCCTCCTGGACCCGGGACAGGGGTACGAGCAGTACGTC. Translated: CASSLLDPGQGYEQYV.

DNA for the CDR3: TGTGCCAGCAGCATACGGACAGGGAATGAAAAACTGTTTTTT. Its protein is CASSIRTGNEKLFF. This chain links TRBV13 with TRBJ1-4; TRBD1 aligns across 8 bases. Germline CDR1 is PRHDT and CDR2 is FYEKMQ (reference sequence). V shed 5 bases and J 5 bases; nucleotides not matched to a gene: 4. The CDR3 is 14 residues long.

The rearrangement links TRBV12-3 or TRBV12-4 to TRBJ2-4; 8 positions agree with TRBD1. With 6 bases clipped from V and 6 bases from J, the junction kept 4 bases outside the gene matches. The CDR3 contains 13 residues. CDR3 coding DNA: TGTGCCAGCAGCCCCGGACAGGGAAACATTCAGTACTTC. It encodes CASSPGQGNIQYF.

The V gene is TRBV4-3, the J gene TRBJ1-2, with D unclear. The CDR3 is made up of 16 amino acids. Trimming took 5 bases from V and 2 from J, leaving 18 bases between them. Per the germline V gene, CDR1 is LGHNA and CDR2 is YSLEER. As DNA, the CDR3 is TGCGCCAGCAGCTCCTACCCCGAACACAGCAACTATGGCTACACCTTC. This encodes CASSSYPEHSNYGYTF.

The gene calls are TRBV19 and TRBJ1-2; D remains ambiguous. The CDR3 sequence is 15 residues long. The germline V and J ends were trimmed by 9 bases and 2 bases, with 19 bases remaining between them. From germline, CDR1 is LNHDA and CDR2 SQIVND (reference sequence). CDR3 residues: CARNPTRTGNYGYTF. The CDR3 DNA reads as TGTGCCAGAAACCCAACACGGACGGGGAACTATGGCTACACCTTC.

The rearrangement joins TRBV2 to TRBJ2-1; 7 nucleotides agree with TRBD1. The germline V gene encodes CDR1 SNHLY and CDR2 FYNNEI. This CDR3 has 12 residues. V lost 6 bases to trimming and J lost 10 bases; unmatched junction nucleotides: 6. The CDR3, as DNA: TGTGCCAGCAGGAAAACAGGGGACGAGCAGTTCTTC. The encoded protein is CASRKTGDEQFF.

The CDR3 sequence is CATKTNGRFYEQYV. CDR3 DNA: TGTGCCACCAAAACCAATGGACGGTTCTACGAGCAGTACGTC. The genes are TRBV2 and TRBJ2-7; no definite D call. Germline V lookup: CDR1 SNHLY, CDR2 FYNNEI. The CDR3 sequence is 14 residues long. Trimming took off 10 bases at V and 3 bases at J, with 19 bases between the two ends.

In DNA form, the CDR3 reads TGTGCCAGCAGTTCCCGACAGGGTTTCGCTGAAGCTTTCTTT. Translated, it gives CASSSRQGFAEAFF. The gene calls are TRBV27 and TRBJ1-1, with 7 nucleotides matching TRBD1. Germline-derived CDR1 and CDR2 are MNHEY and SMNVEV (reference sequence). Germline trimming cut 4 bases from V and 6 bases from J; bases unmatched to any gene: 8. The CDR3 covers 14 residues.

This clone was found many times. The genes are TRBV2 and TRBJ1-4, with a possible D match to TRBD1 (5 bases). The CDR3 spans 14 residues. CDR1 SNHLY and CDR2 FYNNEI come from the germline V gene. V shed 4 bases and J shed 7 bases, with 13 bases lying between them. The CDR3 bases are TGTGCCAGCAGTGCAGCCAGGGTTGGTGAAAAACTGTTTTTT. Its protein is CASSAARVGEKLFF.

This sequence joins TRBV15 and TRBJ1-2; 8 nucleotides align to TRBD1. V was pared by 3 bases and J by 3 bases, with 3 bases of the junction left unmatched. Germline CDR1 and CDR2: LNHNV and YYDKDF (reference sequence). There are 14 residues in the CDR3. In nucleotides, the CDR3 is TGTGCCACCAGCAGGGACAGGGAGGACTATGGCTACACCTTC. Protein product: CATSRDREDYGYTF. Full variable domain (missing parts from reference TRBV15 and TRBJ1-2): DAMVIQNPRYQVTQFGKPVTLSCSQTLNHNVMYWYQQKSSQAPKLLFHYYDKDFNNEADTPDNFQSRRPNTSFCFLDIRSPGLGDTAMYLCATSRDREDYGYTFGSGTRLTVV.

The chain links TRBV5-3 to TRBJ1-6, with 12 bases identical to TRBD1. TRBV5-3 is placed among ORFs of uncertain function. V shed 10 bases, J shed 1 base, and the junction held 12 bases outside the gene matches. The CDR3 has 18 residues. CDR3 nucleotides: TGTGCCCGGAGACGGGACAGGGGGCTATATTCCTATAATTCACCCCTCCACTTT. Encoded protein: CARRRDRGLYSYNSPLHF.

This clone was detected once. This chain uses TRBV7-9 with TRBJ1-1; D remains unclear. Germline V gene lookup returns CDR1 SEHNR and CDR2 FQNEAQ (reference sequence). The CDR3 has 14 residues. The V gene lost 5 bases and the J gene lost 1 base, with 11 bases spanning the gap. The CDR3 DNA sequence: TGTGCCAGCAGCCGTCGGGGAGGGAACACTGAAGCTTTCTTT. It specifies CASSRRGGNTEAFF.

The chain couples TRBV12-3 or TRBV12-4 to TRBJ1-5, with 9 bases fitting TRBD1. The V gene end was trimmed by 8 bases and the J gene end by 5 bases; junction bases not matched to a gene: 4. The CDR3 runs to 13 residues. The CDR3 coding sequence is TGTGCCAGCGGCCGGGACAGGGATCAGCCCCAGCATTTT. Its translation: CASGRDRDQPQHF.

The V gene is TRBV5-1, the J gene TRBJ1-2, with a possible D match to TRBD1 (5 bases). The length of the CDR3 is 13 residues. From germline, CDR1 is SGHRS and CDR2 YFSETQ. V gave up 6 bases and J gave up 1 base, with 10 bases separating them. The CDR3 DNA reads TGCGCCAGCACCAACCAGGGTAACTATGGCTACACCTTC. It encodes CASTNQGNYGYTF. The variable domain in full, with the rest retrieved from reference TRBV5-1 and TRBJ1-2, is KAGVTQTPRYLIKTRGQQVTLSCSPISGHRSVSWYQQTPGQGLQFLFEYFSETQRNKGNFPGRFSGRQFSNSRSEMNVSTLELGDSALYLCASTNQGNYGYTFGSGTRLTVV.